These 9 T cell receptor beta chains share one sample of origin, sequenced in a study of PD-L1 blockade in urothelial cancer. This sample's time point: pretreatment peripheral blood. TCRdb's copy holds only in-frame clones and misses some; the assay was immunoSEQ multiplex PCR. The table includes some 40,000 clones, about 88% detected once. Material: PBMCs, obtained around atezolizumab (anti-PD-L1) treatment. These receptors were collected from a donor at least 40 years old with urothelial cancer.

V usage is TRBV6-5 and J usage is TRBJ1-1, with D possibly being TRBD1 (5 bases). This CDR3 is 15 amino acids long. Germline CDR1 is MNHEY and CDR2 is SVGAGI. The ends were cut back, 7 bases at V and 1 base at J, with 16 bases in the middle. Here the CDR3 reads CASTPRGRGNTEAFF. The CDR3 bases are TGTGCCAGCACCCCCCGGGGGAGGGGGAACACTGAAGCTTTCTTT.

The CDR3 nucleotides are TGCGCCAGCAGCCAGGGGACTAGCGGGGCCAACTACGAGCAGTACTTC. This translates into CASSQGTSGANYEQYF. The chain joins TRBV4-3 to TRBJ2-7, with 13 positions matching TRBD2. The CDR3 covers 16 residues. Trimming at V came to 3 bases and at J to 3 bases, leaving 5 bases not matched to a gene. Germline V lookup: CDR1 LGHNA, CDR2 YSLEER.

CDR3 amino acids: CASSFPTGGAGYTF. The DNA of the CDR3 is TGTGCCAGCAGTTTCCCGACAGGGGGGGCGGGCTACACCTTC. The chain carries TRBV28 and TRBJ1-2; 9 positions agree with TRBD1. Trimming removed 3 bases from V and 8 bases from J; junction bases left unmatched: 7. The CDR3 runs to 14 residues. Germline V lookup: CDR1 MDHEN, CDR2 SYDVKM.

The chain joins TRBV4-1 to TRBJ2-7; 10 positions match TRBD2. V shed 4 bases and J 2 bases; nucleotides not matched to a gene: 5. Germline V gene lookup returns CDR1 MGHRA and CDR2 YSYEKL. There are 15 residues in the CDR3. CDR3 protein: CASSLGLAETYEQYF. The CDR3 nucleotides read TGCGCCAGCAGCCTCGGACTAGCGGAGACCTACGAGCAGTACTTC.

V usage is TRBV6-1 and J usage is TRBJ2-1; 8 positions agree with TRBD2. CDR1 and CDR2 (germline): MNHNS, SASEGT. With 3 bases clipped from V and 14 bases from J, the junction kept 3 bases outside the gene matches. The CDR3 is 11 residues long. The CDR3 DNA follows: TGTGCCAGCAGTGACGGGACTAGAGAGTTCTTC. It codes for CASSDGTREFF.

V and J are TRBV6-6 and TRBJ1-2; tentative D call: TRBD1 (6 bases). With 2 bases removed from V and 1 base from J, the gap between germline ends came to 11 bases. The CDR3 runs 15 residues. Germline CDR1 and CDR2: MNHNY and SVGAGI (reference sequence). CDR3 residues: CASSYPTGINYGYTF. For the CDR3, the DNA is TGTGCCAGCAGTTACCCGACAGGCATTAACTATGGCTACACCTTC.

This clone has a single count. V and J are TRBV27 and TRBJ2-1; 9 nucleotides agree with TRBD2. Germline CDR1 and CDR2: MNHEY and SMNVEV (reference sequence). After removal of 7 bases from V and 4 bases from J, the junction contained 14 bases not matched to a gene. The CDR3 consists of 17 residues. The CDR3 region is CASTPSWLAGRYNEQFF. The CDR3 DNA reads TGTGCCAGCACCCCCTCTTGGCTAGCGGGACGTTACAATGAGCAGTTCTTC.

V and J are TRBV7-3 and TRBJ2-5; 7 bases match TRBD1. In germline, CDR1 is SGHTA, CDR2 FQGTGA. V trimming: 5 bases; J trimming: 3 bases; junction bases outside the gene matches: 6. The CDR3 length is 14 residues. CDR3 nucleotides: TGTGCCAGCAGCCCCACAGGGGTGGAAGAGACCCAGTACTTC. Its translation: CASSPTGVEETQYF.

The chain couples TRBV7-2 to TRBJ2-7; 12 bases match TRBD2. This CDR3 spans 14 amino acids. Germline-derived CDR1 and CDR2 are SGHTA and FQGNSA. V was clipped by 5 bases and J by 4 bases; unmatched bases: 3. The CDR3: CASSPLAGGYEQYF. DNA of the CDR3: TGTGCCAGCAGCCCGCTAGCGGGAGGGTACGAGCAGTACTTC.